The 25 T cell receptor beta chains below all came from one sample that was sequenced in a study of esophageal squamous cell carcinoma under preoperative chemotherapy. Time point reported: before preoperative PTX-NDP chemotherapy. One entry per CDR3 protein, called by TCRdb with MiXCR from the PCR reads. The sample carries over 15,000 distinct CDR3 sequences, under 55% recorded once. This sample was obtained from a patient given preoperative chemotherapy. Source of these receptors: a human donor with esophageal squamous cell carcinoma. The donor label of this sample is uncertain.

Only a few counts were recorded for this clonotype. This chain connects TRBV7-6 to TRBJ2-3, with 8 bases fitting TRBD2. This CDR3 contains 19 residues. Germline CDR1 is SGHVS and CDR2 is FNYEAQ. After removal of 4 bases from V and 2 bases from J, the junction contained 17 bases not matched to a gene. The CDR3 reads CASSSRTSSREIYTDTQYF. The CDR3 nucleotides are TGTGCCAGCAGCTCTCGGACTAGCAGCCGCGAAATTTACACAGATACGCAGTATTTT.

The sample holds a few counts of this clonotype. This chain links TRBV5-1 with TRBJ2-6, with unresolved D. The germline CDR1 and CDR2 sequences are SGHRS and YFSETQ. This CDR3 has 16 amino acids. Trimming took off 0 bases at V and 0 bases at J, with 7 bases between the two ends. CDR3 sequence: CASSLAVFSGANVLTF. As DNA, the CDR3 is TGCGCCAGCAGCTTGGCAGTTTTCTCTGGGGCCAACGTCCTGACTTTC.

This clonotype was recorded a few times. The genes are TRBV7-8 and TRBJ2-5, with 7 nucleotides matching TRBD1. From germline, CDR1 is SGHVS and CDR2 FQNEAQ. V was pared by 2 bases and J by 2 bases, with 5 bases of the junction left unmatched. There are 15 residues in the CDR3. The CDR3 DNA is TGTGCCAGCAGCTTACGACCGGGACAGCAAGAGACCCAGTACTTC. Protein: CASSLRPGQQETQYF. Full variable domain (missing parts from reference TRBV7-8 and TRBJ2-5): GAGVSQSPRYKVAKRGQDVALRCDPISGHVSLFWYQQALGQGPEFLTYFQNEAQLDKSGLPSDRFFAERPEGSVSTLKIQRTQQEDSAVYLCASSLRPGQQETQYFGPGTRLLVL.

The chain joins TRBV6-1 to TRBJ2-3; 9 bases map to TRBD2. The trim removed 7 bases at V and 3 bases at J, leaving 8 bases unmatched. The CDR3 extends over 15 amino acids. Germline lookup yields CDR1 MNHNS and CDR2 SASEGT. CDR3 residues: CASTSPSGITDTQYF. The CDR3 DNA sequence: TGTGCCAGCACCTCGCCTAGCGGGATAACAGATACGCAGTATTTT.

Notes on this clonotype: The DNA is omitted, as the CDR3 cannot be located on it reliably, and the CDR3 follows TCRdb's listing. V gene TRBV7-2 combines with J gene TRBJ2-5. The germline V gene encodes CDR1 SGHTA and CDR2 FQGNSA. Termini included, the CDR3 measures 14 amino acids. The CDR3 reads CASSFGGGTETQYF.

The rearrangement joins TRBV7-2 to TRBJ2-1; D ambiguous. The V end lost 2 bases, the J end lost 3 bases, and 5 bases lay between the germline ends. The germline V gene has CDR1 SGHTA and CDR2 FQGNSA. The CDR3 extends over 13 amino acids. This CDR3 reads CASSLSDYNEQFF. The CDR3 DNA follows: TGTGCCAGCAGCTTATCAGACTACAATGAGCAGTTCTTC.

This clonotype has just a few counts. Germline is not matched at one junction end, which may reflect a read error. The rearrangement uses TRBV7-2 and TRBJ2-3; TRBD2 might be the D (7 bases). This CDR3 spans 16 amino acids. Germline-derived CDR1 and CDR2 are SGHTA and FQGNSA. The CDR3 sequence: CASRGREGGGTDTQYF. CDR3 nucleotides: TGTGCCAGCAGGGGACGCGAGGGCGGGGGCACAGATACCCAGTACTTT.

This clonotype was counted a few times. J is TRBJ2-1 and V is TRBV7-9; 8 bases agree with TRBD2. Germline V gene data show CDR1 as SEHNR and CDR2 as FQNEAQ (reference sequence). CDR3 length: 12 residues. The junction had 3 bases not matched to a gene; V was cut back by 9 bases and J by 5 bases. CDR3 bases: TGTGCCAGGAGCGGGGGAAACAATGAGCAGTTCTTC. Residues: CARSGGNNEQFF. The complete variable domain, with remaining parts taken from reference TRBV7-9 and TRBJ2-1, reads DTGVSQNPRHKITKRGQNVTFRCDPISEHNRLYWYRQTLGQGPEFLTYFQNEAQLEKSRLLSDRFSAERPKGSFSTLEIQRTEQGDSAMYLCARSGGNNEQFFGPGTRLTVL.

In this sample, this clonotype turned up a few times. The genes are TRBV12-3 or TRBV12-4 and TRBJ2-2; D uncertain. The CDR3 is made up of 12 amino acids. V lost 3 bases to trimming and J lost 8 bases, with 7 bases between them. The CDR3 loop reads CASSFDPGELFF. The CDR3 bases are TGTGCCAGCAGTTTTGACCCTGGGGAGCTGTTTTTT.

In this sample, this clonotype turned up many times. The CDR3 DNA follows: TGTGCCAGCAGCGCTAGACTAGAATCCTACGAGCAGTACTTC. It yields the protein CASSARLESYEQYF. This sequence joins TRBV11-3 and TRBJ2-7, with D perhaps matching TRBD2 (6 bases). Germline CDR1 is SGHNT and CDR2 is YENEEA. The CDR3 runs to 14 residues. The V end was cut by 5 bases, the J end by 1 base, with 12 bases between.

The J gene is TRBJ2-7, the V gene TRBV7-2; 8 positions agree with TRBD2. CDR3 size: 14 residues. V was clipped by 5 bases and J by 2 bases; unmatched bases: 5. Germline values: CDR1 SGHTA, CDR2 FQGNSA. CDR3 residues: CASSPLAGPYEQYF. In DNA form, the CDR3 reads TGTGCCAGCAGCCCGCTAGCGGGTCCCTACGAGCAGTACTTC.

The chain links TRBV7-9 to TRBJ2-1; D is unresolved. V lost 5 bases and J 0 bases, leaving 8 bases between the germline ends. Germline CDR1 and CDR2: SEHNR and FQNEAQ (reference sequence). The CDR3 runs 14 residues. CDR3 sequence reads: CASSLWSSYNEQFF. In DNA, the CDR3 is TGTGCCAGCAGCCTATGGAGCTCCTACAATGAGCAGTTCTTC.

The rearrangement links TRBV7-2 to TRBJ1-1; TRBD1 aligns across 7 bases. From germline, CDR1 is SGHTA and CDR2 FQGNSA. This CDR3 contains 14 residues. After removal of 5 bases from V and 5 bases from J, the junction contained 8 bases not matched to a gene. The CDR3 spells CASSRRQGGTEAFF. The CDR3 DNA is TGTGCCAGCAGCCGCAGACAGGGTGGAACTGAAGCTTTCTTT. Together with reference TRBV7-2 and TRBJ1-1, the CDR3 gives the full variable domain: GAGVSQSPSNKVTEKGKDVELRCDPISGHTALYWYRQSLGQGLEFLIYFQGNSAPDKSGLPSDRFSAERTGGSVSTLTIQRTQQEDSAVYLCASSRRQGGTEAFFGQGTRLTVV.

This clonotype was recorded a few times. The gene calls are TRBV6-5 and TRBJ2-1, with TRBD2 matching over 10 bases. V was clipped by 2 bases and J by 14 bases; unmatched bases: 9. The germline V gene has CDR1 MNHEY and CDR2 SVGAGI. This CDR3 is 14 amino acids long. The CDR3: CASSYVGSGREKFF. In nucleotides, the CDR3 is TGTGCCAGCAGTTACGTGGGCAGCGGGAGGGAAAAGTTCTTC.

Comment on this clonotype: A single base separates this from a much larger clone, so it may be a read error. V is TRBV7-9 and J is TRBJ2-5; TRBD1 agrees at 7 bases. The tail of the sequence fits TRBJ2-7 better, so the J call may be wrong. The CDR3 is 15 residues long. Per the germline V gene, CDR1 is SEHNR and CDR2 is FQNEAQ (reference sequence). In nucleotides, the CDR3 is TGTGCCAGCAGCTTAGAAGAGACAGGGCGCGCCGAGCAGTACTTC. The encoded protein is CASSLEETGRAEQYF.

There are a few counts of this clonotype. Germline and junction disagree at one end, which may indicate a read error. The chain links TRBV7-2 to TRBJ2-5, with 7 bases aligning to TRBD1. This CDR3 is built from 16 residues. Looked up from germline, CDR1 is SGHTA and CDR2 is FQGNSA. The CDR3 loop reads CASSLGPGQIKDTQYF. CDR3 DNA: TGTGCCAGCAGCTTGGGGCCGGGACAGATTAAAGACACCCAGTACTTC.

The chain uses TRBV7-2 and TRBJ2-4; TRBD2 might be the D (7 bases). V was shortened by 6 bases and J by 13 bases, with 28 bases between the two germline ends. CDR3 length: 16 amino acids. Per germline, CDR1 SGHTA and CDR2 FQGNSA. The DNA of the CDR3 is TGTGCCAGCAGGGGGGGGCGGGGCCATGTTCAAAACACCCAGTACTTC. It specifies CASRGGRGHVQNTQYF.

This clonotype was seen at least ten times. The rearrangement links TRBV5-1 to TRBJ2-7; D remains ambiguous. The V end was cut by 7 bases, the J end by 0 bases, with 8 bases between. This CDR3 has 12 residues. CDR1 and CDR2 from the germline V gene are SGHRS and YFSETQ. The chain's CDR3 is CASLSSSYEQYF. Here the CDR3 DNA reads TGCGCCAGCCTATCAAGCTCCTACGAGCAGTACTTC.

The chain uses TRBV12-3 or TRBV12-4 and TRBJ2-2; the D gene could be TRBD1 or TRBD2 (5 bases each). The CDR3 length is 16 residues. Trimming stripped 7 bases from V and 12 bases from J, with 27 bases between. The CDR3 spells CASNGDDTVNTEKLFF. The CDR3 DNA follows: TGTGCCAGCAACGGGGACGACACCGTGAACACAGAGAAGCTGTTTTTT.

This clonotype showed up many times. The rearrangement links TRBV10-3 to TRBJ2-3, with 7 bases lining up with TRBD2. Trimming at V came to 6 bases and at J to 2 bases, leaving 17 bases not matched to a gene. Germline CDR1 is ENHRY and CDR2 is SYGVKD. The CDR3 totals 18 residues. The CDR3: CAIRALAGEEDHTDTQYF. CDR3 nucleotides: TGTGCCATCAGAGCACTGGCGGGGGAGGAGGATCACACAGATACGCAGTATTTT.

The V call is TRBV6-1, the J call TRBJ2-5, with D possibly matching TRBD2 (5 bases). The J call may be faulty, since TRBJ2-7 better matches the DNA end. This CDR3 region has 16 residues. CDR1 and CDR2 from the germline V gene are MNHNS and SASEGT. The CDR3 spells CASSPGLSGISYEQYF. DNA for the CDR3: TGTGCCAGCAGTCCCGGACTGTCGGGGATCAGCTACGAGCAGTACTTC.

The V gene is TRBV7-2, the J gene TRBJ2-1, with TRBD1 matching over 7 bases. The CDR3 consists of 14 residues. Unmatched junction bases numbered 14, after V lost 5 bases and J lost 13 bases. Germline loops: CDR1 SGHTA, CDR2 FQGNSA. The CDR3 region is CASSKTGVIETQFF. The CDR3 coding sequence is TGTGCCAGCAGCAAAACAGGGGTCATAGAGACCCAGTTCTTC.

The genes are TRBV6-5 and TRBJ2-5, with a weak D call TRBD1 (6 bases). The DNA end lines up better with TRBJ2-7; the J call may be wrong. Germline CDR1 MNHEY, CDR2 SVGAGI. CDR3 length: 14 amino acids. CDR3 in DNA: TGTGCCAGCAGTTTCTCCAGGGGAAGGAACGAGCAGTACTTC. Amino acid sequence: CASSFSRGRNEQYF.

This clonotype was detected only a few times. The CDR3 bases are TGTGCCAGCAGCAGTAGCGGGAGTGGAGAGCAGTACTTC. It specifies CASSSSGSGEQYF. J is TRBJ2-5 and V is TRBV7-2, with 9 bases fitting TRBD2. With V trimmed by 5 bases and J by 11 bases, 9 bases remained unmatched. CDR1 is SGHTA, CDR2 FQGNSA, per germline. CDR3 length: 13 amino acids.

V usage is TRBV12-3 or TRBV12-4 and J usage is TRBJ2-5, with D possibly matching TRBD1 (7 bases). The end of the DNA aligns better with TRBJ2-7, so the J call may be wrong. This CDR3 is built from 14 residues. The CDR3 DNA is TGTGCCAGCAGCCGGGGCGGGACAGCCTACGAGCAGTACTTC. As protein: CASSRGGTAYEQYF.